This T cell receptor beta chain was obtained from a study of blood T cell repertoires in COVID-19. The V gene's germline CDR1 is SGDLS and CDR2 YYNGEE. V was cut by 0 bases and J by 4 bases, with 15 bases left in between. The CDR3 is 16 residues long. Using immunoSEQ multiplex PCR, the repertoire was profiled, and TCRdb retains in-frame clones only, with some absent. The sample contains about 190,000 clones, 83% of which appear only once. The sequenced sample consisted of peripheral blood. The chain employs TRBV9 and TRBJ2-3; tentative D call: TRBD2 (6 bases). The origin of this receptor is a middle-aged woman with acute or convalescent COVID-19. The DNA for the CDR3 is TGTGCCAGCAGCGTAGATTTGGGAGGAGGTGCAGATACGCAGTATTTT. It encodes CASSVDLGGGADTQYF.